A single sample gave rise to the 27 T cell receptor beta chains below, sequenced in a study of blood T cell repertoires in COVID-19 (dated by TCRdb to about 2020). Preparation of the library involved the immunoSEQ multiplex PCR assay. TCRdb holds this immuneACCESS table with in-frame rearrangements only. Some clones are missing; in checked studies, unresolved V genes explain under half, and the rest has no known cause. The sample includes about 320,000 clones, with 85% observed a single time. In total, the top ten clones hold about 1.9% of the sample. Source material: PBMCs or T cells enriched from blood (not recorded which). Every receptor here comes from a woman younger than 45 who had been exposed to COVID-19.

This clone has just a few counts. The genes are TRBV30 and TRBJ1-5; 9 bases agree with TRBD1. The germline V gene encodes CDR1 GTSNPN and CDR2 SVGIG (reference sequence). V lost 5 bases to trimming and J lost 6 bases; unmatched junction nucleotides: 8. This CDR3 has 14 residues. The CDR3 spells CAWQDTGGGQPQHF. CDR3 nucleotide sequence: TGTGCCTGGCAAGATACAGGGGGCGGTCAGCCCCAGCATTTT.

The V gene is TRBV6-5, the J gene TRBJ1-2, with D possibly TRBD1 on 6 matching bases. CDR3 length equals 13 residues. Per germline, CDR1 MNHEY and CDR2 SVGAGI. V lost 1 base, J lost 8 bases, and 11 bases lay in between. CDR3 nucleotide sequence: TGTGCCAGCAGTTACTTAAGGACAGACGGCTACACCTTC. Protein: CASSYLRTDGYTF.

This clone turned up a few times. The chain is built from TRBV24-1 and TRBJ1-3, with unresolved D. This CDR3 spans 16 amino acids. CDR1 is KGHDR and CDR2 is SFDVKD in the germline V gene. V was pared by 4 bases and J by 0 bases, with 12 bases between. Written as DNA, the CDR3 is TGTGCCACCAGTGAGAACCAGGATCTCTCTGGAAACACCATATATTTT. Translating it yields CATSENQDLSGNTIYF.

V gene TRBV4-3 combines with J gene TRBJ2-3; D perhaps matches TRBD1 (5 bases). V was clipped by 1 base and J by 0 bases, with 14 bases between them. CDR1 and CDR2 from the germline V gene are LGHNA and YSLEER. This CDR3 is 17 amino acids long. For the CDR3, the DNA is TGCGCCAGCAGCCAAGGTGCGGCAGGGTCCAGCACAGATACGCAGTATTTT. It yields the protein CASSQGAAGSSTDTQYF.

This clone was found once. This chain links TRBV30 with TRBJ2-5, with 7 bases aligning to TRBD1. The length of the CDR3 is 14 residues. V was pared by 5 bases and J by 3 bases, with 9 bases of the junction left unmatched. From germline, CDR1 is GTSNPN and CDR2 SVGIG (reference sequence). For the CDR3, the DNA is TGTGCCTGGCTAACCCCAGGGGGTAAAGAGACCCAGTACTTC. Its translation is CAWLTPGGKETQYF.

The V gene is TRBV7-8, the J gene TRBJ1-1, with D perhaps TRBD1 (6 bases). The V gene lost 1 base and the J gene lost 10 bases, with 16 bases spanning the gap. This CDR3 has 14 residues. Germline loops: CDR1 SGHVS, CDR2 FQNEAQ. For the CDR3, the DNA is TGTGCCAGCAGCTTAGACAGGGTCTCGAGTCTAGCTTTCTTT. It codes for CASSLDRVSSLAFF.

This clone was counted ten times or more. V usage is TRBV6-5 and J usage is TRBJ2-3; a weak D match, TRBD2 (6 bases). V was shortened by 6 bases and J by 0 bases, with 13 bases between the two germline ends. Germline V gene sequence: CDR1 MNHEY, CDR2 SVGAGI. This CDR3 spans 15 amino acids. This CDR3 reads CASSLSGTSTDTQYF. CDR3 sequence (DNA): TGTGCCAGCAGCCTTAGCGGAACTAGCACAGATACGCAGTATTTT.

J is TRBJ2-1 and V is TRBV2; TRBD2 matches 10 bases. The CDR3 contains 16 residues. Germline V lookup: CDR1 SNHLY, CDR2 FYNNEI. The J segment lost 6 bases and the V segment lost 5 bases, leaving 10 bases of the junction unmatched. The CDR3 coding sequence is TGTGCCAGCAGTAGCTCGAGGCTAGCGGGGGCCAATGAGCAGTTCTTC. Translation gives CASSSSRLAGANEQFF.

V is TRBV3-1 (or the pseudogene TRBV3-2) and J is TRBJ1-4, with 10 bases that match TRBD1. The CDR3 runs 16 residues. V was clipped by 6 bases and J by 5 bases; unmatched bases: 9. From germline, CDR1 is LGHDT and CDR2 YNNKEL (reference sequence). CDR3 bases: TGTGCCAGCAGTACCAGCCCGGGACAGGGGAATGAAAAACTGTTTTTT. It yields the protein CASSTSPGQGNEKLFF.

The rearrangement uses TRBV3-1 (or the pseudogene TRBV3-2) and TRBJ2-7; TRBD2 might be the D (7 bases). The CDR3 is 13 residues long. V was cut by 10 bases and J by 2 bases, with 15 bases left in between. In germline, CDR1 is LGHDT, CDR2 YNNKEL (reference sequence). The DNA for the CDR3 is TGTGCCACCCGGGCGGGGGCTACCTACGAGCAGTACTTC. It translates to CATRAGATYEQYF.

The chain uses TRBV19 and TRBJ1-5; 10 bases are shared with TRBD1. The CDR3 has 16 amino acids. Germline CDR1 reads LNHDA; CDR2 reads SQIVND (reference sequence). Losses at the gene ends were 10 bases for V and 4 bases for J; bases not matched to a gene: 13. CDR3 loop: CATQRRQGAWNQPQHF. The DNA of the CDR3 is TGTGCCACCCAGCGTCGACAGGGGGCATGGAATCAGCCCCAGCATTTT.

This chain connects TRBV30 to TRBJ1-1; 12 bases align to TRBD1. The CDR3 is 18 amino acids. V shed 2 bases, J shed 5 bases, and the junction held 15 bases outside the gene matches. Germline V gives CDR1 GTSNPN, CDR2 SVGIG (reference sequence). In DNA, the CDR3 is TGTGCCTGGAGTTTGGTGGGGACAGGGGGCGCGAAAAGGACTGAAGCTTTCTTT. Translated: CAWSLVGTGGAKRTEAFF. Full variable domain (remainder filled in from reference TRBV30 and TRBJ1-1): SQTIHQWPATLVQPVGSPLSLECTVEGTSNPNLYWYRQAAGRGLQLLFYSVGIGQISSEVPQNLSASRPQDRQFILSSKKLLLSDSGFYLCAWSLVGTGGAKRTEAFFGQGTRLTVV.

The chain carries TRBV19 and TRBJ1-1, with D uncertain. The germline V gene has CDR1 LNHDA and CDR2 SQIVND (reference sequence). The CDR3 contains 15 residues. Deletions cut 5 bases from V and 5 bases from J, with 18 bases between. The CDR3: CASSLLAGTGTEAFF. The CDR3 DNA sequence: TGTGCCAGTAGTTTATTAGCAGGAACGGGGACTGAAGCTTTCTTT.

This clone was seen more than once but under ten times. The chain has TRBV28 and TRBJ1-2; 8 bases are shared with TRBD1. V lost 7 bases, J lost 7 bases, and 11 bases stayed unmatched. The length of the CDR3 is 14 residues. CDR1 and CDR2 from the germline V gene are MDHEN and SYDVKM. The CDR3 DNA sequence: TGTGCCAGCACCCCAGGACAGGGTACGAGTGGCTACACCTTC. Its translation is CASTPGQGTSGYTF.

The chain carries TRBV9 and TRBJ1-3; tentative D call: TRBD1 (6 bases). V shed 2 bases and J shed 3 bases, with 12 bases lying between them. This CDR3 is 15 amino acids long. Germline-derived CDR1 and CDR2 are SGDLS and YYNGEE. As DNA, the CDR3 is TGTGCCAGCAGCGTCACGACAGGCCGTGGAAACACCATATATTTT. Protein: CASSVTTGRGNTIYF.

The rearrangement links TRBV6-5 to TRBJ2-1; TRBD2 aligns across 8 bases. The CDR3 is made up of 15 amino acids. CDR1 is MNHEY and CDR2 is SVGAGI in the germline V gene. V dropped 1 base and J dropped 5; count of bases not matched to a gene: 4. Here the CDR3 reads CASSYFAGGHNEQFF. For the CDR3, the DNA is TGTGCCAGCAGTTACTTTGCGGGGGGACACAATGAGCAGTTCTTC.

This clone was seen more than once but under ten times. CDR3 coding DNA: TGTGCCAGCAGCCAAGATTGGGGCGGGAGGTCGATAGATACGCAGTATTTT. The encoded protein is CASSQDWGGRSIDTQYF. The rearrangement joins TRBV3-1 (or the pseudogene TRBV3-2) to TRBJ2-3; 8 nucleotides match TRBD2. The CDR3 extends over 17 amino acids. CDR1 is LGHDT, CDR2 YNNKEL, per germline (reference sequence). With V trimmed by 0 bases and J by 5 bases, 10 bases remained unmatched.

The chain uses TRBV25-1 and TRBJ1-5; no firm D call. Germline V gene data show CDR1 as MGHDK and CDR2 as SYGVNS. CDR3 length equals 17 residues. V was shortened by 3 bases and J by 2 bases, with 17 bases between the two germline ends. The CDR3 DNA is TGTGCCAGCAGTGACGCCGCTTCGGGTGTGGGCAATCAGCCCCAGCATTTT. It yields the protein CASSDAASGVGNQPQHF.

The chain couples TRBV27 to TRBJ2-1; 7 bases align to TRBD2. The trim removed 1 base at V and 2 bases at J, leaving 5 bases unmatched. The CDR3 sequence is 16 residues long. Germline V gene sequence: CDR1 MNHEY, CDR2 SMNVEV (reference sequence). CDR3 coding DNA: TGTGCCAGCAGTTTATTCGTGGGGGGGGCCTACAATGAGCAGTTCTTC. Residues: CASSLFVGGAYNEQFF.

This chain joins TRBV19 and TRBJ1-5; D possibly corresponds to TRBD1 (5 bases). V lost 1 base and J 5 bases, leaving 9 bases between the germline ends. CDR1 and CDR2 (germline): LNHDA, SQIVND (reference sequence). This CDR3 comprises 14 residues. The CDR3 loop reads CASSIVQGDQPQHF. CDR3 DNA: TGTGCCAGTAGTATAGTGCAGGGTGATCAGCCCCAGCATTTT.

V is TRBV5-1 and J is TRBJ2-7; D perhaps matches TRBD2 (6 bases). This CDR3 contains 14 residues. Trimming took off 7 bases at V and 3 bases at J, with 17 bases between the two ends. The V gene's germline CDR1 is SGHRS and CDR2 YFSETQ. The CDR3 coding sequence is TGCGCCAGCCGGGACTCCCGGAGGCTCTACGAGCAGTACTTC. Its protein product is CASRDSRRLYEQYF.

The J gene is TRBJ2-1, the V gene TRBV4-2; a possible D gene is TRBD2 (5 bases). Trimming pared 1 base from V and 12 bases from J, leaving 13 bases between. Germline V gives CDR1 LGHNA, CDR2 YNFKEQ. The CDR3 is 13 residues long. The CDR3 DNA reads TGTGCCAGCAGCCAAGGGGATTTGGCGGGGCAGTTCTTC. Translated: CASSQGDLAGQFF.

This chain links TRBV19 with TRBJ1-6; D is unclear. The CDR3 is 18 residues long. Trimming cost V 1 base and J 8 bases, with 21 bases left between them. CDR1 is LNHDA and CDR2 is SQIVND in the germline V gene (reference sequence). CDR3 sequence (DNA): TGTGCCAGTAGTATAGTGGCCCCGAGAGCGTCGAACCATTCACCCCTCCACTTT. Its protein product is CASSIVAPRASNHSPLHF.

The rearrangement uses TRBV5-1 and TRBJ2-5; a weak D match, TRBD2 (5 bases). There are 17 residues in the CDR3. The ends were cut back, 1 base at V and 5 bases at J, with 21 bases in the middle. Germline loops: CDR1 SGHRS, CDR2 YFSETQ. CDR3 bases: TGCGCCAGCAGCTTGAATCATTTGGACTCTCCCCGGGAGACCCAGTACTTC. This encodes CASSLNHLDSPRETQYF.

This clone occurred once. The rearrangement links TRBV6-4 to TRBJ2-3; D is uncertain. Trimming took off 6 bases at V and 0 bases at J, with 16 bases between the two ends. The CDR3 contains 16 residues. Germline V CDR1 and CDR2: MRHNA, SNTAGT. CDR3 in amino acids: CASRALRDTSTDTQYF. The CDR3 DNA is TGTGCCAGCAGGGCCCTCAGAGACACTAGCACAGATACGCAGTATTTT.

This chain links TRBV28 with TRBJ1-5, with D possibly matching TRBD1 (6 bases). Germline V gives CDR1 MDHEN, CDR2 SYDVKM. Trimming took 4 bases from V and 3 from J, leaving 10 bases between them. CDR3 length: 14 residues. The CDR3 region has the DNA TGTGCCAGCAGTTGGGACACCCTCAATCAGCCCCAGCATTTT. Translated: CASSWDTLNQPQHF.

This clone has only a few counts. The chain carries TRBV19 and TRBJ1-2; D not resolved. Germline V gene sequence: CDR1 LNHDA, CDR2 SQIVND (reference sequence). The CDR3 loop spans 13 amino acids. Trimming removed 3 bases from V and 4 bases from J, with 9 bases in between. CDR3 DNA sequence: TGTGCCAGTAGTATTGGCGGAACCTATGGCTACACCTTC. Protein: CASSIGGTYGYTF.